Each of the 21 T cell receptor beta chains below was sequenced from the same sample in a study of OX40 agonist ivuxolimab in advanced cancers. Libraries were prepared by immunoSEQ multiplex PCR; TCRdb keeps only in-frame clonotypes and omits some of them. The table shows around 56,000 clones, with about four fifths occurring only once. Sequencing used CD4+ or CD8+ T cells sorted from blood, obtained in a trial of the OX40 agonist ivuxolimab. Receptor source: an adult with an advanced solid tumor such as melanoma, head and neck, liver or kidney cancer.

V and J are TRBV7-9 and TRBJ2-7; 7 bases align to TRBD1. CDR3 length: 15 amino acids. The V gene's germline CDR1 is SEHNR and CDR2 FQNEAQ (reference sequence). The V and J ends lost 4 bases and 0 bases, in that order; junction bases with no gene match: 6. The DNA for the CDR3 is TGTGCCAGCAGCTACTGGACAGGCAACTCCTACGAGCAGTACTTC. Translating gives CASSYWTGNSYEQYF.

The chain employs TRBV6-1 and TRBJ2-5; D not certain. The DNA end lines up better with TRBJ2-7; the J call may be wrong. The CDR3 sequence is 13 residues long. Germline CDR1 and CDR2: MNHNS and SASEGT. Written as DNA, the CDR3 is TGTGCCAGCAGTGACTTGGTGAACTACGAGCAGTACTTC. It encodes CASSDLVNYEQYF.

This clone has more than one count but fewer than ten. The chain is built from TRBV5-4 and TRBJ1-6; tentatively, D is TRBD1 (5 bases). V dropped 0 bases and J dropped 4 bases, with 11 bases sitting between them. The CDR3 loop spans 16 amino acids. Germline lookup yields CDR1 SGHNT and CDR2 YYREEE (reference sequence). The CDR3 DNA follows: TGTGCCAGCAGCTTGGCTGGGGGACGGTATAATTCACCCCTCCACTTT. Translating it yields CASSLAGGRYNSPLHF.

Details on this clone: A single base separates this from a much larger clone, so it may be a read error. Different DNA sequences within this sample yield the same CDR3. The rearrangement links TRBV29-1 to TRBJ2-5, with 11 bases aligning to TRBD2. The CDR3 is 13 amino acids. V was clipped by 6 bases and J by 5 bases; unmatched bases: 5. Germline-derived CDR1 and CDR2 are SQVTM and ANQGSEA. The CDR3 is CSVQTSGEETQYF. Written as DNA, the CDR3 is TGCAGCGTACAGACTAGCGGGGAGGAGACCCAGTACTTC.

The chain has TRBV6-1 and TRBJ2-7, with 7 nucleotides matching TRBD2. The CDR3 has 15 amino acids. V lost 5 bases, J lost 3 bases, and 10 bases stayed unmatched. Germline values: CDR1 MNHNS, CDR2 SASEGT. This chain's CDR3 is CASSPSGWGGYEQYF. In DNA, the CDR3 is TGTGCCAGCAGTCCGAGCGGGTGGGGGGGCTACGAGCAGTACTTC.

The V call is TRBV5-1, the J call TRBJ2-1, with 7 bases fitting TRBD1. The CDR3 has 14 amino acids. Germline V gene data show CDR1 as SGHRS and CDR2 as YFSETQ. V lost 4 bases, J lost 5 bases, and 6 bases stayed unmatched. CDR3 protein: CASSMDRTDNEQFF. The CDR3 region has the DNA TGCGCCAGCAGCATGGACAGGACCGACAATGAGCAGTTCTTC.

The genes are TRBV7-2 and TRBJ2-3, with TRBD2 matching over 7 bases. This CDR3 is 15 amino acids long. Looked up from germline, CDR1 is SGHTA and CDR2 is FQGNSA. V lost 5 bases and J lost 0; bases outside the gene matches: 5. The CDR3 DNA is TGTGCCAGCAGCCGGGACTACCTGAGCACAGATACGCAGTATTTT. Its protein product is CASSRDYLSTDTQYF.

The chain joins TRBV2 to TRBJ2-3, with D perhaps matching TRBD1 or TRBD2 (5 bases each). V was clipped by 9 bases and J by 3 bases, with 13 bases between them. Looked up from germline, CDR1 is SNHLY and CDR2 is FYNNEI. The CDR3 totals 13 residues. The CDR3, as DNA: TGTGCCAGTTGGGACCCCCGGACAGATACGCAGTATTTT. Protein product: CASWDPRTDTQYF.

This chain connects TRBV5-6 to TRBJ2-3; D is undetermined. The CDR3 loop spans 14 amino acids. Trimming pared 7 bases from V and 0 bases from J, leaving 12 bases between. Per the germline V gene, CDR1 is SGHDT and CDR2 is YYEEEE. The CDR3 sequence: CASLGSPSTDTQYF. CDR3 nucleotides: TGTGCCAGCCTCGGCAGCCCTAGCACAGATACGCAGTATTTT. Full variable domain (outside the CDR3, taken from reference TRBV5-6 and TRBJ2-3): DAGVTQSPTHLIKTRGQQVTLRCSPKSGHDTVSWYQQALGQGPQFIFQYYEEEERQRGNFPDRFSGHQFPNYSSELNVNALLLGDSALYLCASLGSPSTDTQYFGPGTRLTVL.

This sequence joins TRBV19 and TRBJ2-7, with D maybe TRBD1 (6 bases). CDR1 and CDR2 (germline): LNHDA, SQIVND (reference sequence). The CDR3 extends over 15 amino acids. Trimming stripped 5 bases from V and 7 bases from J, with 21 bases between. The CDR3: CASSRSGATSWEQYF. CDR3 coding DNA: TGTGCCAGTAGTCGTTCAGGGGCGACGTCTTGGGAGCAGTACTTC.

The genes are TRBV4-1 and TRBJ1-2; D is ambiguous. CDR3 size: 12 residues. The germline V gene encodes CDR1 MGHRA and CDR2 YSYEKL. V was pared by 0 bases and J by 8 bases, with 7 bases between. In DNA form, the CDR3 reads TGCGCCAGCAGCCAAGATTTGGGCGGCTACACCTTC. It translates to CASSQDLGGYTF.

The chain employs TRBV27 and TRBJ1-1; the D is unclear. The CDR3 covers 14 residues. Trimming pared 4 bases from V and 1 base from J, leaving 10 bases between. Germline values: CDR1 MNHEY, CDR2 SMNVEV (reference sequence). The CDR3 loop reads CASSYATQNTEAFF. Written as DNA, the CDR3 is TGTGCCAGCAGTTATGCGACACAGAACACTGAAGCTTTCTTT.

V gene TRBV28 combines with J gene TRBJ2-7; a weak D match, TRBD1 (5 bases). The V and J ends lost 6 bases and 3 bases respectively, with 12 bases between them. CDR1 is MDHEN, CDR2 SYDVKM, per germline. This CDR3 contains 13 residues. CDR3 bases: TGTGCCAGCAGGGGGCAGCTAGACTACGAGCAGTACTTC. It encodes CASRGQLDYEQYF.

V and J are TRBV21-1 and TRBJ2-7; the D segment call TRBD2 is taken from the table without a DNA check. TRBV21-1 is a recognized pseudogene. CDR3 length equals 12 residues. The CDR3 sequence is CATRGLFYEQYF. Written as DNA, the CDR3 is TGTGCCACCCGGGGACTATTCTACGAGCAGTACTTC.

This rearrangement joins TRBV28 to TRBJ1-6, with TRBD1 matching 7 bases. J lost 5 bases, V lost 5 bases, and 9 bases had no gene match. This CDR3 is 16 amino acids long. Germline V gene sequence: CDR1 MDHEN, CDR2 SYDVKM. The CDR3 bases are TGTGCCAGCAGTCTCCGACCGGGACAGAATAATTCACCCCTCCACTTT. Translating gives CASSLRPGQNNSPLHF. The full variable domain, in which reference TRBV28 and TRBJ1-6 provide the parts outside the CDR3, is DVKVTQSSRYLVKRTGEKVFLECVQDMDHENMFWYRQDPGLGLRLIYFSYDVKMKEKGDIPEGYSVSREKKERFSLILESASTNQTSMYLCASSLRPGQNNSPLHFGNGTRLTVT.

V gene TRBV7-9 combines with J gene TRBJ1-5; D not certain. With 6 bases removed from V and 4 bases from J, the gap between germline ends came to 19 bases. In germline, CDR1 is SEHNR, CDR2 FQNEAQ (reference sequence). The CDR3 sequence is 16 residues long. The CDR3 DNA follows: TGTGCCAGCAGTCCCTCGGAAAGGAGAATGAATCAGCCCCAGCATTTT. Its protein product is CASSPSERRMNQPQHF.

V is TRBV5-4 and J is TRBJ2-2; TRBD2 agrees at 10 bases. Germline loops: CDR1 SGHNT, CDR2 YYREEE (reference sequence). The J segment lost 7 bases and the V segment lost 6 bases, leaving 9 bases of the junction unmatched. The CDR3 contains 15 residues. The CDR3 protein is CASTASGSFDGELFF. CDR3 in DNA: TGTGCCAGCACGGCTAGCGGGAGCTTTGACGGGGAGCTGTTTTTT. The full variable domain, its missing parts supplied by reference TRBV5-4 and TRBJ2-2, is ETGVTQSPTHLIKTRGQQVTLRCSSQSGHNTVSWYQQALGQGPQFIFQYYREEENGRGNFPPRFSGLQFPNYSSELNVNALELDDSALYLCASTASGSFDGELFFGEGSRLTVL.

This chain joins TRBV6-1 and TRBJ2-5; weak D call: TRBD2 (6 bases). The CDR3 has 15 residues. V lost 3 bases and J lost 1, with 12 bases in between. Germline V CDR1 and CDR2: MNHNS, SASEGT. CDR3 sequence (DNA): TGTGCCAGCAGTGACGGTTGGAGGGGCCAAGAGACCCAGTACTTC. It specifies CASSDGWRGQETQYF.

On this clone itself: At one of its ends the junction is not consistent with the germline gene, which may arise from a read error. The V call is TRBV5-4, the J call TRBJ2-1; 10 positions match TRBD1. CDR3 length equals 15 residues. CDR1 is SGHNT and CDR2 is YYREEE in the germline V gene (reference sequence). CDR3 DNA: TGTGCCAGCAGGTTGGACAGGGGGACCTACAATGAGCAGTTCTTC. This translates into CASRLDRGTYNEQFF.

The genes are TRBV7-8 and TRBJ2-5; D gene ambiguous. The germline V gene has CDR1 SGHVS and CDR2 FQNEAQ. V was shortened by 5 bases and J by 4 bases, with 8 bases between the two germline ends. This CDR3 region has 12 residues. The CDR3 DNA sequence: TGTGCCAGCAGCAAGCTCGCAGAGACCCAGTACTTC. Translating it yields CASSKLAETQYF.

CDR3 region: CASSEGGAAYEQYF. The DNA of the CDR3 is TGTGCCAGCAGTGAGGGCGGGGCCGCCTACGAGCAGTACTTC. This chain uses TRBV2 with TRBJ2-7, with D perhaps matching TRBD2 (6 bases). V was cut by 3 bases and J by 2 bases, with 11 bases left in between. CDR3 size: 14 residues. The germline V gene encodes CDR1 SNHLY and CDR2 FYNNEI.